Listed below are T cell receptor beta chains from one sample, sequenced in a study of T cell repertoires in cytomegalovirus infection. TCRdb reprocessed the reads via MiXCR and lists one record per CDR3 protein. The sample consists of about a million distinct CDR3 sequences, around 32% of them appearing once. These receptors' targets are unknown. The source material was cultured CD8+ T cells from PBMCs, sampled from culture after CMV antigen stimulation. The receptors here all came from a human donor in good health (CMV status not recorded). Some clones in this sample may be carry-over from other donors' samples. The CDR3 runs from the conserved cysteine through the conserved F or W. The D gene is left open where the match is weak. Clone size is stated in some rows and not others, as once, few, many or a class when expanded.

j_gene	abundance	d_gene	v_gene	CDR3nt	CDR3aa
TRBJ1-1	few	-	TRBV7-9	TGTGCCATCGCGGGACAAGTGAACACTGAAGCTTTCTTT	CAIAGQVNTEAFF
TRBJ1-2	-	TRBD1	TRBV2	TGTGCCAGCAGGAATCCGGGACAGGGGGCATCTGGCTACACCTTC	CASRNPGQGASGYTF
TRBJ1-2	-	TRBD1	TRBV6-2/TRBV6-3	TGTGCCAGCAGTTTTGACAGGGGGGTCGAAGCTAACTATGGCTACACCTTC	CASSFDRGVEANYGYTF
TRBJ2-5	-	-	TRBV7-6	TGTGCCAGCAGCCCGGGTGTGAGTGGGTACCAAGAGACCCAGTACTTC	CASSPGVSGYQETQYF
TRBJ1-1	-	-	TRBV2	TGTGCCAGCAGTCTTTCTAGAACCGAGGACACCTTTCGGATAAACACTGAAGCTTTCTTT	CASSLSRTEDTFRINTEAFF
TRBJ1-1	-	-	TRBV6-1	TGTGCCAGCAGTTCCCAACTCCCAGGTAACACTGAAGCTTTCTTT	CASSSQLPGNTEAFF
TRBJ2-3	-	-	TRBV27	TGTGCCAGCAGTTTTGGGGGGAGAAATACGCAGTATTTT	CASSFGGRNTQYF
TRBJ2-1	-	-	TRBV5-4	TGTGCCAGCAGCTCCAAGGAGGGCATCATAGGCAATGAGCAGTTCTTC	CASSSKEGIIGNEQFF
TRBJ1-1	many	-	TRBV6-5	TGTGCCAGCAGTTTAGGGACATACTCTCACACTGAAGCTTTCTTT	CASSLGTYSHTEAFF
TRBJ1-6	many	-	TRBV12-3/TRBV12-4	TGTGCCAGCAGCCTTAGAAGCTCCTATAATTCACCCCTCCACTTT	CASSLRSSYNSPLHF
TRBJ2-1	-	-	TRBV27	TGTGCCAGCAGTTTCGGGACTTCACTCGAGCAGTTCTTC	CASSFGTSLEQFF
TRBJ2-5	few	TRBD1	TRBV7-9	TGTGCCAGCTCCGGACAGGGGAATGTGGAGACCCAGTACTTC	CASSGQGNVETQYF
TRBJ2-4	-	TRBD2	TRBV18	TGTGCCAGCTCCCTCGGACTAGCGGAGCGAAACATTCAGTACTTC	CASSLGLAERNIQYF
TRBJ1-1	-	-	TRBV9	TGTGCCAGCAGCGTAGAGGGACGGTCCGCTTTCTTT	CASSVEGRSAFF
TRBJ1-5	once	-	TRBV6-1	TGTGCCAGCAGTGAAGCGGGGTGGGAAATAAGCAATCAGCCCCAGCATTTT	CASSEAGWEISNQPQHF
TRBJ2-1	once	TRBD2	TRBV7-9	TGTGCCAGCAGAGGGGTAGCGGGCAACTACAATGAGCAGTTCTTC	CASRGVAGNYNEQFF
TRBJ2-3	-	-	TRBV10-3	TGTGCCATCAGTGAGACTTACAGGGTGGACACAGATACGCAGTATTTT	CAISETYRVDTDTQYF
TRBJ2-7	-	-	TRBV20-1	TGCAGTGCTAGTCCGGGGTGGCGAGAGCAGTACTTC	CSASPGWREQYF
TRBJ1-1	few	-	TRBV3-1	TGTGCCAGCACCCCCCGCGGGGAAAACACTGAAGCTTTCTTT	CASTPRGENTEAFF
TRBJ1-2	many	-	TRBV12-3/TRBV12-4	TGTGCCAGCAGTTTATTCGCCGGGGTCCAGGGATACGGCTACACCTTC	CASSLFAGVQGYGYTF
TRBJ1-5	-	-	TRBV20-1	TGCAGTGCTGTTCAGGGGATGCAGCCCCAGCATTTT	CSAVQGMQPQHF
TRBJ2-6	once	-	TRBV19	TGTGCCAGTCAGGAAGGGGCCTTCCGCTCTGGGGCCAACGTCCTGACTTTC	CASQEGAFRSGANVLTF
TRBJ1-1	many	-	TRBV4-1	TGCGCCAGCAGCCAAGAGGATTGGCAGGGCCCCGAAAGAAGCACTGAAGCTTTCTTT	CASSQEDWQGPERSTEAFF
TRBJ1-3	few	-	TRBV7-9	TGTGCCAGCAGGTCCAGGGACTCTGGAAACACCATATATTTT	CASRSRDSGNTIYF
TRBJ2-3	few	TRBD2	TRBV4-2	TGTGCCAGCAGCCAAACCAGCGGGGGGGCAATTGGGACAGATACGCAGTATTTT	CASSQTSGGAIGTDTQYF
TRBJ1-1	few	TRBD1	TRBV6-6	TGTGCCAGCACCCAAAGACAGGGGATATGGAACACTGAAGCTTTCTTT	CASTQRQGIWNTEAFF
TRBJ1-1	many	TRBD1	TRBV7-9	TGTGCCAGCAAAGACAGGGGGCTGGTAGAAGCTTTCTTT	CASKDRGLVEAFF
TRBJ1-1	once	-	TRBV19	TGTGCCAGTAGTATTGAGGGCATGAACACTGAAGCTTTCTTT	CASSIEGMNTEAFF
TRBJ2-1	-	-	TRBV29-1	TGCAGCGTTGTATCCTTCAGAGGCAATGAGCAGTTCTTC	CSVVSFRGNEQFF
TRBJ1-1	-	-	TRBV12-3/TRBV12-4	TGTGCCAGCAGTTTAAGTAACAAGGGGTACGCTTTCTTT	CASSLSNKGYAFF
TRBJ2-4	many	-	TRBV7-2	TGTGCCAGCAGCTTAGACCCCGGGGGAAACATTCAGTACTTC	CASSLDPGGNIQYF
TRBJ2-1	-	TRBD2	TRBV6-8	TGTGTCAGCAGTACGGGACTATCTTCCTCCTACAATGAGCAGTTCTTC	CVSSTGLSSSYNEQFF
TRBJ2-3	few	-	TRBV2	TGTGCCAGCAGTGTGACGTTAGGAGATACGCAGTATTTT	CASSVTLGDTQYF
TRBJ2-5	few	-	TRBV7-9	TGTGCCAGCAGCAAGGGACGTGGGGAGACCCAGTACTTC	CASSKGRGETQYF
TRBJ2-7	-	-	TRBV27	TGTGCCAGTTCTGACGAGCGTGAGGGCTCCTACGAGCAGTACTTC	CASSDEREGSYEQYF
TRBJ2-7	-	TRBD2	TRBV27	TGTGCCAGCAGTTTATTAGCGGGTCCGAGCTCCTACGAGCAGTACTTC	CASSLLAGPSSYEQYF
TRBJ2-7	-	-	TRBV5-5	TGTGCCAGCAGCGCTAGAGAGTCCTACGAGCAGTACTTC	CASSARESYEQYF
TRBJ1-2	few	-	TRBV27	TGTGCCAGCAGTGGAAACAGTTTAGGGTATGGCTACACCTTC	CASSGNSLGYGYTF
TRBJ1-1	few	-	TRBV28	TGTGCCAGCCGGGACTGGAACACTGAAGCTTTCTTT	CASRDWNTEAFF
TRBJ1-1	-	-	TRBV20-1	TGCAGTGCCGCAACCGGACGGAGGTTCAACACTGAAGCTTTCTTT	CSAATGRRFNTEAFF
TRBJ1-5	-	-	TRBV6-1	TGTGCCAGCAGTGAAGTTGCGGTATATAGCAATCAGCCCCAGCATTTT	CASSEVAVYSNQPQHF
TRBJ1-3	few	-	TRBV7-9	TGTGCCAGCAGCTACAGGGAAAAGGGAGCTGGAAACACCATATATTTT	CASSYREKGAGNTIYF